This T cell receptor beta chain appears in the sequencing data of a study of T cell changes during pregnancy in multiple sclerosis. CDR1 and CDR2 from the germline V gene are SNHLY and FYNNEI. The CDR3 is 15 residues long. The ends were cut back, 3 bases at V and 1 base at J, with 10 bases in the middle. The repertoire was sequenced with immunoSEQ multiplex PCR; TCRdb's copy has only in-frame clones and lacks some. Here the sample spans tens of thousands of clones, roughly 95% being singletons. The starting material was peripheral blood, obtained in the second trimester of pregnancy. V gene TRBV2 combines with J gene TRBJ1-3; possible D gene TRBD1, 5 bases. The clonotype originates from a female donor with multiple sclerosis, enrolled in a pregnancy study. The CDR3 DNA sequence: TGTGCCAGCAGTGATGGGGCCTATTCTGGAAACACCATATATTTT. It yields the protein CASSDGAYSGNTIYF. Variable domain in full (rest from reference TRBV2 and TRBJ1-3): EPEVTQTPSHQVTQMGQEVILRCVPISNHLYFYWYRQILGQKVEFLVSFYNNEISEKSEIFDDQFSVERPDGSNFTLKIRSTKLEDSAMYFCASSDGAYSGNTIYFGEGSWLTVV.